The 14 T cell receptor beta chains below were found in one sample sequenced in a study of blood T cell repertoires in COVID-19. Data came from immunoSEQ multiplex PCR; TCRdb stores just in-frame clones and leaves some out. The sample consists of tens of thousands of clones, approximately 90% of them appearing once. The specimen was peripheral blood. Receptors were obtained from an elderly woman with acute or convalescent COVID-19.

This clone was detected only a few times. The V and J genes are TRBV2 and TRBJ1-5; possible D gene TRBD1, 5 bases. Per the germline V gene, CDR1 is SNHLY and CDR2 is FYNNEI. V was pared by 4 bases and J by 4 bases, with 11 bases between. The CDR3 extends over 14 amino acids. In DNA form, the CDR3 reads TGTGCCAGCAGTGGAGGGGAGGGTAATCAGCCCCAGCATTTT. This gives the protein CASSGGEGNQPQHF.

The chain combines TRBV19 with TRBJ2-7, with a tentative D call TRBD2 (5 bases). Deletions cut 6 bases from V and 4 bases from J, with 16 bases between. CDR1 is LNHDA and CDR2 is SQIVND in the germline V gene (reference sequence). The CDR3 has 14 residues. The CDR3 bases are TGTGCCAGTAGCTGGGCAGGAGAGGGTTACGAGCAGTACTTC. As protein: CASSWAGEGYEQYF.

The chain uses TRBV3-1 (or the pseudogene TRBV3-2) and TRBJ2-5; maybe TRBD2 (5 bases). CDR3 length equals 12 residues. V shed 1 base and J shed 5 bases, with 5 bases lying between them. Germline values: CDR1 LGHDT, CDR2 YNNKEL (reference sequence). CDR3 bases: TGTGCCAGCAGCCAAGGAGGGGAGACCCAGTACTTC. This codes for CASSQGGETQYF.

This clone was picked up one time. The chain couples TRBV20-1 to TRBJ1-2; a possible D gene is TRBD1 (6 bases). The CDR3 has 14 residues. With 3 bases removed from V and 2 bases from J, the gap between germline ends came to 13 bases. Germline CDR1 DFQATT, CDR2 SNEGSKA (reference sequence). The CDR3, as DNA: TGCAGTGCTAGTGGGGGGGGCAGGAACTATGGCTACACCTTC. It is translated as CSASGGGRNYGYTF.

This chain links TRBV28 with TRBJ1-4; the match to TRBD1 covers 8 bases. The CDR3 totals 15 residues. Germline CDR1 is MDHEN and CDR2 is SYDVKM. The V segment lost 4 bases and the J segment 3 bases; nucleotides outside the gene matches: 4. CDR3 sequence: CASSSPTGANEKLFF. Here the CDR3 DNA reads TGTGCCAGCAGTTCCCCGACAGGGGCTAATGAAAAACTGTTTTTT.

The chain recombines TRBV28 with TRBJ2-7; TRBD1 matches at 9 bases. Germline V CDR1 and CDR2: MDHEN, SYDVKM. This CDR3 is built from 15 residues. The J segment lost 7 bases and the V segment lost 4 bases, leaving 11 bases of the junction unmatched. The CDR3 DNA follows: TGTGCCAGCAGTTCTCCGACAGGGGGACGTATAGAGCAGTACGTC. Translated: CASSSPTGGRIEQYV.

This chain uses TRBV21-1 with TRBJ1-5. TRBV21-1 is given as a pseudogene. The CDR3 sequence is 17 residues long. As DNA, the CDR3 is TGTGCCAGCAGCAAAGCGCTTTCGGCGGCGGGCAATCAGCCCCAGCATTTT. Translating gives CASSKALSAAGNQPQHF.

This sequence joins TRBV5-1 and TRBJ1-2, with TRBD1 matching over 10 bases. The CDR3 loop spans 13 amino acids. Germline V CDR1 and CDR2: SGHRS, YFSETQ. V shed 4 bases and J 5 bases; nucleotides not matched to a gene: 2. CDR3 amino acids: CASSRGQGYGYTF. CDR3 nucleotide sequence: TGCGCCAGCAGCCGGGGACAGGGGTATGGCTACACCTTC.

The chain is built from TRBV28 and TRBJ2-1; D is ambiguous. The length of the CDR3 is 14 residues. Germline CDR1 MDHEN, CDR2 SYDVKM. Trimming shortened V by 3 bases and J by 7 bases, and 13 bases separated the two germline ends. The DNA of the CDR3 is TGTGCCAGCAGTTTTTCACTTCCCAGGAATGAGCAGTTCTTC. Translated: CASSFSLPRNEQFF. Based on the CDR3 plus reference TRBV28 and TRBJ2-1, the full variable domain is DVKVTQSSRYLVKRTGEKVFLECVQDMDHENMFWYRQDPGLGLRLIYFSYDVKMKEKGDIPEGYSVSREKKERFSLILESASTNQTSMYLCASSFSLPRNEQFFGPGTRLTVL.

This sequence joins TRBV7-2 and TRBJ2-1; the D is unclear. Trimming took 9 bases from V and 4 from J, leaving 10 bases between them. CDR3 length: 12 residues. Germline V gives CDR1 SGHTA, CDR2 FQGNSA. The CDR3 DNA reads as TGTGCCAGTGCGCTATTTTACAATGAGCAGTTCTTC. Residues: CASALFYNEQFF.

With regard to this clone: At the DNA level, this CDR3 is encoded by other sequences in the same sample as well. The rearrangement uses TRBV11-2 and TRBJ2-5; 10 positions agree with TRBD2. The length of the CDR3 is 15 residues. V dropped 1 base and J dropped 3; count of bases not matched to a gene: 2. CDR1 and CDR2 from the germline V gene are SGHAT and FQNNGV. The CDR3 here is CASSLGGLAEETQYF. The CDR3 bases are TGTGCCAGCAGCTTAGGTGGACTAGCGGAAGAGACCCAGTACTTC.

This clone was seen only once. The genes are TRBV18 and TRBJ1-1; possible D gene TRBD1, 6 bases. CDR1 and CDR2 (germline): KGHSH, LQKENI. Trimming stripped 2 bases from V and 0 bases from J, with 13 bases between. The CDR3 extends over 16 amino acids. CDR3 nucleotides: TGTGCCAGCTCACCAATTCAACAGGGCATGAACACTGAAGCTTTCTTT. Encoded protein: CASSPIQQGMNTEAFF.

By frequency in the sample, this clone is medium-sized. CDR3 nucleotide sequence: TGCGCCAGCAGCTCCGGACAGGGCAACACTGAAGCTTTCTTT. This sequence encodes CASSSGQGNTEAFF. This sequence joins TRBV5-1 and TRBJ1-1; 8 nucleotides line up with TRBD1. CDR3 length: 14 amino acids. The V gene's germline CDR1 is SGHRS and CDR2 YFSETQ. V shed 3 bases and J 2 bases; nucleotides not matched to a gene: 3.

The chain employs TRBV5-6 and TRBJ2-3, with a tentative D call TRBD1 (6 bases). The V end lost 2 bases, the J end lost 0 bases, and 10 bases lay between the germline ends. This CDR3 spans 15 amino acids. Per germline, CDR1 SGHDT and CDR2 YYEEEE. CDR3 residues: CASSFSGASTDTQYF. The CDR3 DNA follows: TGTGCCAGCAGCTTCTCAGGGGCTAGCACAGATACGCAGTATTTT.